The T cell receptor beta chain under discussion was sequenced for a study of CD4 T cells in relation to SARS-CoV-2 and coronaviruses. Generated by immunoSEQ multiplex PCR, the TCRdb table keeps only in-frame clones and is missing some. The data show about 19,000 clones, 77% seen once. The germline V and J ends were trimmed by 4 bases and 5 bases, with 9 bases remaining between them. Per germline, CDR1 SGHNT and CDR2 YYREEE (reference sequence). There are 12 residues in the CDR3. CD4+ T cells from unexposed donors were obtained before the COVID-19 pandemic (2011-2018). The cells were cultured for under 13 days before CD4+ T cells were isolated. As cell numbers allowed, unexposed-donor CD4+ T cells faced SARS-CoV-2 S/N and four cold-coronavirus spikes. Cultures held under 2.5 million PBMCs per well with about 10 IU/ml IL-2. This clone appeared a single time. The antigen is unknown.

The chain links TRBV5-4 to TRBJ1-2; D possibly corresponds to TRBD1 (5 bases). This receptor was obtained from a human donor in good health. Sequencing was done on a sample of CD4+ T cells from PBMCs, cultured in vitro. The CDR3 DNA reads TGTGCCAGCAGCCCCGACAGTTATGGCTACACCTTC. It codes for CASSPDSYGYTF.